This T cell receptor (beta chain) was captured by sequencing in a study of shared clonotypes between healthy human individuals. At the level of the study: Each donor's CD4 naive and CD4 memory cells filled three plates apiece, CD8 naive two, and CD8 memory one.

Assay runs were performed at deep level. The repertoire was sequenced with immunoSEQ multiplex PCR; TCRdb's copy has only in-frame clones and lacks some. The profile shows roughly 1,000,000 clones, around 78% of them singletons. Trimming removed 0 bases at V and 7 bases at J, with 14 bases between. Germline lookup yields CDR1 SGHTS and CDR2 YDEGEE. There are 15 residues in the CDR3. Donors had no recently reported acute infections or vaccinations and were HIV-negative. In the CD4+ fraction, cells were divided into CD45RA+ naive and CD45RA-negative memory subsets. Source material: memory CD4+ T cells from PBMCs. As to subset: CD45RA-negative fraction. The chain is built from TRBV5-8 and TRBJ2-1, with D perhaps matching TRBD2 (5 bases). The receptor was derived from a man younger than 35 in good health. Some clones in this sample may be carry-over from other donors' samples. The CDR3 protein is CASSLENYRGNEQFF. The CDR3 nucleotides read TGTGCCAGCAGCTTGGAAAATTATAGAGGGAATGAGCAGTTCTTC.